Listed here are 32 T cell receptor beta chains from one sample, sequenced in a study of molecular identifiers for immune sequencing clone quantification. In TCRdb, the PCR reads were re-called with MiXCR into one record per CDR3 protein. Of tens of thousands of distinct CDR3 sequences listed, roughly 15% are singletons. Material: naive CD8+ T cells from blood, with Jurkat cell RNA spiked in. Subset indicated: FACS-sorted CD8+CD4-CCR7+CD45RA+ naive T cells. All receptors derive from a human donor in good health. Some libraries in this study had Jurkat cell RNA spiked in.

This clonotype is labeled as medium-sized. This chain connects TRBV14 to TRBJ1-4; 7 nucleotides agree with TRBD1. The CDR3 runs 15 residues. V lost 1 base and J lost 4; bases outside the gene matches: 3. Germline V gene sequence: CDR1 SGHDN, CDR2 FVKESK. CDR3 sequence reads: CASSQAGQINEKLFF. The CDR3 DNA reads as TGTGCCAGCAGCCAAGCGGGACAGATTAATGAAAAACTGTTTTTT.

At least ten counts were recorded for this clonotype. The genes are TRBV29-1 and TRBJ2-1, with TRBD1 identical over 7 bases. V lost 3 bases, J lost 0 bases, and 8 bases stayed unmatched. The CDR3 extends over 16 amino acids. From germline, CDR1 is SQVTM and CDR2 ANQGSEA. CDR3 sequence reads: CSVDGQDRSSYNEQFF. The CDR3 DNA is TGCAGCGTTGATGGCCAGGACAGGAGCTCCTACAATGAGCAGTTCTTC.

This clonotype was seen many times. The V call is TRBV7-9, the J call TRBJ2-1; 11 bases align to TRBD2. V dropped 4 bases and J dropped 6; count of bases not matched to a gene: 8. The germline V gene encodes CDR1 SEHNR and CDR2 FQNEAQ (reference sequence). This CDR3 is built from 16 residues. The CDR3 DNA is TGTGCCAGCAGCTCGCCTGGGACTAGCGGCCTCAATGAGCAGTTCTTC. Its protein is CASSSPGTSGLNEQFF.

Ten or more counts support this clonotype. The chain joins TRBV19 to TRBJ1-5, with 7 bases identical to TRBD1. The CDR3 contains 15 residues. With V trimmed by 7 bases and J by 1 base, 7 bases remained unmatched. Germline V gene data show CDR1 as LNHDA and CDR2 as SQIVND (reference sequence). The CDR3 DNA reads as TGTGCCAGTATCGAGGCCAGGGGGAGCAATCAGCCCCAGCATTTT. Translation: CASIEARGSNQPQHF.

In its sample, this clonotype was seen many times. The chain joins TRBV5-1 to TRBJ2-1; no clear D gene. V was cut by 0 bases and J by 8 bases, with 9 bases left in between. Germline V CDR1 and CDR2: SGHRS, YFSETQ. The CDR3 is 13 residues long. The CDR3 protein is CASSLVGGDEQFF. The CDR3 DNA sequence: TGCGCCAGCAGCTTGGTTGGTGGCGATGAGCAGTTCTTC.

This clonotype has at least ten counts. This chain connects TRBV20-1 to TRBJ2-7, with 11 bases that match TRBD2. Germline V CDR1 and CDR2: DFQATT, SNEGSKA (reference sequence). V lost 0 bases to trimming and J lost 6 bases; unmatched junction nucleotides: 4. CDR3 length equals 14 residues. The CDR3 DNA follows: TGCAGTGCTAGAGATGTAGCGGGAGGGCCCGAGCAGTACTTC. Translation gives CSARDVAGGPEQYF.

This clonotype was counted many times. The chain joins TRBV10-3 to TRBJ2-6; D tentatively fits TRBD1 or TRBD2 (5 bases each). Germline V gene sequence: CDR1 ENHRY, CDR2 SYGVKD. Trimming shortened V by 3 bases and J by 0 bases, and 15 bases separated the two germline ends. The CDR3 is 18 residues long. Here the CDR3 reads CAISEADTWTSGANVLTF. CDR3 sequence (DNA): TGTGCCATCAGTGAAGCGGACACTTGGACCTCTGGGGCCAACGTCCTGACTTTC.

With regard to this clonotype: This could be a read error, since a much larger clone is one nucleotide away. The rearrangement links TRBV27 to TRBJ2-7, with D possibly being TRBD2 (6 bases). The CDR3 consists of 14 residues. The ends were cut back, 3 bases at V and 4 bases at J, with 13 bases in the middle. Germline V lookup: CDR1 MNHEY, CDR2 SMNVEV (reference sequence). CDR3 bases: TGTGCCAGCAGTTTGAAAGGGAGCGGGTACGAGCAGTACTTC. Its protein is CASSLKGSGYEQYF.

About this clonotype itself: A much bigger clone sits one base away, suggesting this may be a read error. The chain has TRBV27 and TRBJ2-7; TRBD2 aligns across 9 bases. V was clipped by 2 bases and J by 6 bases; unmatched bases: 5. Germline loops: CDR1 MNHEY, CDR2 SMNVEV (reference sequence). The CDR3 is 14 residues long. The CDR3 spells CASSLLAGRGEQYF. CDR3 coding DNA: TGTGCCAGCAGTTTACTAGCGGGAAGAGGCGAGCAGTACTTC.

This clonotype occurred once. A junction boundary mismatches the germline segment, possibly from a read error. This chain links TRBV20-1 with TRBJ2-3; D ambiguous. In germline, CDR1 is DFQATT, CDR2 SNEGSKA (reference sequence). This CDR3 has 15 amino acids. CDR3 residues: CSARDGWGGTDAQYF. DNA for the CDR3: TGCAGTGCTAGAGATGGTTGGGGTGGCACAGATGCGCAGTATTTT.

This clonotype has a single count. A clone one base away is much larger, so this may be a read error. The chain combines TRBV10-1 with TRBJ2-3; 8 nucleotides agree with TRBD2. From germline, CDR1 is WNHNN and CDR2 SYGVQD (reference sequence). J was trimmed by 6 bases and V by 11 bases; bases with no gene match: 16. The CDR3 spans 15 residues. As DNA, the CDR3 is TGCGCCGGCATTGAACTAGCGGAGGCTATCGATACGCAGTATTTT. Translating gives CAGIELAEAIDTQYF.

There are many counts of this clonotype. J is TRBJ2-7 and V is TRBV7-3, with 10 bases fitting TRBD1. The CDR3 is 15 amino acids. The V segment lost 0 bases and the J segment 1 base; nucleotides outside the gene matches: 0. The V gene's germline CDR1 is SGHTA and CDR2 FQGTGA. The CDR3 DNA sequence: TGTGCCAGCAGCTTAACGGACAGGGGGTCCTACGAGCAGTACTTC. Translated: CASSLTDRGSYEQYF.

Concerning this clonotype: A much larger clone differs from this one at a single base, so this may be a read error. The chain joins TRBV27 to TRBJ2-3, with D tentatively TRBD1 (6 bases). The CDR3 runs 13 residues. Germline V gives CDR1 MNHEY, CDR2 SMNVEV (reference sequence). In DNA form, the CDR3 reads TGTGCCAGCAACAGGGTCAACACAGATCCGCAGTATTTT. Its protein product is CASNRVNTDPQYF.

The rearrangement uses TRBV19 and TRBJ2-3; 10 nucleotides line up with TRBD2. Germline assignment: CDR1 LNHDA and CDR2 SQIVND (reference sequence). The CDR3 is 13 residues long. V lost 6 bases to trimming and J lost 6 bases; unmatched junction nucleotides: 3. CDR3 nucleotides: TGTGCCAGTAGAAGCGGGAGGGATGATACGCAGTATTTT. Its protein is CASRSGRDDTQYF.

In this sample, this clonotype turned up many times. The chain has TRBV19 and TRBJ2-1; D is possibly TRBD2 (6 bases). V lost 4 bases and J 2 bases, leaving 12 bases between the germline ends. The CDR3 length is 15 residues. CDR1 LNHDA and CDR2 SQIVND come from the germline V gene (reference sequence). The CDR3 coding sequence is TGTGCCAGTAGTAGTAGCGGCCAGCCCTACAATGAGCAGTTCTTC. Protein sequence: CASSSSGQPYNEQFF.

This clonotype was counted at least ten times. The genes are TRBV20-1 and TRBJ2-7, with D possibly matching TRBD2 (5 bases). The CDR3 contains 15 residues. V was trimmed by 0 bases and J by 2 bases, leaving 14 bases between them. The germline V gene encodes CDR1 DFQATT and CDR2 SNEGSKA (reference sequence). The CDR3 sequence is CSARDLTADPYEQYF. Here the CDR3 DNA reads TGCAGTGCTAGAGATCTCACAGCGGATCCCTACGAGCAGTACTTC.

In its sample, this clonotype ranks as medium-sized. V is TRBV20-1 and J is TRBJ2-2; D tentatively fits TRBD1 or TRBD2 (5 bases each). V was trimmed by 1 base and J by 2 bases, leaving 14 bases between them. Germline CDR1 and CDR2: DFQATT and SNEGSKA (reference sequence). This CDR3 spans 16 amino acids. In DNA form, the CDR3 reads TGCAGTGCTAGAGCCGGGACCGTAGCTAACACCGGGGAGCTGTTTTTT. Its translation is CSARAGTVANTGELFF.

The table lists this clonotype with many counts. CDR3 bases: TGTGCCAGCAGCCCCCTAGCGAACACTGAGCAGTTCTTC. This encodes CASSPLANTEQFF. This rearrangement joins TRBV7-9 to TRBJ2-1, with a possible D match to TRBD2 (6 bases). This CDR3 comprises 13 residues. Germline CDR1 SEHNR, CDR2 FQNEAQ (reference sequence). With 5 bases removed from V and 9 bases from J, the gap between germline ends came to 14 bases. Complete variable domain (other parts from reference TRBV7-9 and TRBJ2-1): DTGVSQNPRHKITKRGQNVTFRCDPISEHNRLYWYRQTLGQGPEFLTYFQNEAQLEKSRLLSDRFSAERPKGSFSTLEIQRTEQGDSAMYLCASSPLANTEQFFGPGTRLTVL.

This clonotype was seen ten or more times. The chain is built from TRBV7-2 and TRBJ2-3, with 8 bases fitting TRBD2. CDR3 length: 18 amino acids. Trimming took 4 bases from V and 1 from J; bases not matched to a gene: 13. The germline V gene encodes CDR1 SGHTA and CDR2 FQGNSA. Here the CDR3 DNA reads TGTGCCAGCAGCTACGTAGTAGCGGGAAACCTGGGCACAGATACGCAGTATTTT. It translates to CASSYVVAGNLGTDTQYF.

Ten or more counts support this clonotype. The gene calls are TRBV4-3 and TRBJ1-4; D uncertain. The V end lost 0 bases, the J end lost 8 bases, and 13 bases lay between the germline ends. The length of the CDR3 is 15 residues. Germline loops: CDR1 LGHNA, CDR2 YSLEER. CDR3 in DNA: TGCGCCAGCAGCCAAGATTCAGGAATTGGGGAAAAACTGTTTTTT. It encodes CASSQDSGIGEKLFF.

A word on this clonotype: A much larger clone differs from this one at a single base, so this may be a read error. V is TRBV19 and J is TRBJ1-2; the D gene is possibly TRBD1 (5 bases). V lost 4 bases to trimming and J lost 8 bases, with 17 bases between them. CDR3 size: 14 residues. Germline assignment: CDR1 LNHDA and CDR2 SQIVND (reference sequence). The CDR3 nucleotides are TGTGCCAGTAGTACCGTGGGGGGTATCCAGGGCTACACCTTC. It is translated as CASSTVGGIQGYTF.

In regard to this clonotype: This may be a read error: a much more frequent sequence differs by one nucleotide. The J gene is TRBJ2-7, the V gene TRBV27, with 9 positions matching TRBD1. CDR1 is MNHEY, CDR2 SMNVEV, per germline (reference sequence). The CDR3 has 13 residues. The CDR3 bases are TGTGCCAGCAGTCACGGACAGGGGAACGAGCATTACTTC. Translation gives CASSHGQGNEHYF.

There are a few counts of this clonotype. With a much larger clone just one base away, this may be a read error. V gene TRBV11-2 combines with J gene TRBJ2-1; 7 nucleotides match TRBD1. This CDR3 contains 16 residues. Germline CDR1 reads SGHAT; CDR2 reads FQNNGV. Unmatched junction bases numbered 15, after V lost 6 bases and J lost 7 bases. The CDR3 DNA reads as TGTGCCAGCAGTTATGGGACAGCCATGGCAGAAAATGAGCAGTTCTTC. This sequence encodes CASSYGTAMAENEQFF.

At least ten counts were recorded for this clonotype. The chain joins TRBV30 to TRBJ2-5, with D unresolved. CDR3 length equals 12 residues. CDR1 is GTSNPN, CDR2 SVGIG, per germline (reference sequence). The V gene lost 5 bases and the J gene lost 5 bases, with 12 bases spanning the gap. CDR3 sequence reads: CAWSTQPETQYF. As DNA, the CDR3 is TGTGCCTGGTCTACCCAGCCGGAGACCCAGTACTTC.

In this sample, this clonotype turned up many times. The rearrangement uses TRBV3-1 and TRBJ2-1; weak D call: TRBD2 (6 bases). Trimming pared 0 bases from V and 10 bases from J, leaving 13 bases between. CDR1 is LGHDT and CDR2 is YNNKEL in the germline V gene (reference sequence). The CDR3 consists of 14 residues. CDR3 DNA sequence: TGTGCCAGCAGCCAAGACAACCCGGAGGGAGAGCAGTTCTTC. Amino acids: CASSQDNPEGEQFF.

This clonotype was counted a few times. The J gene is TRBJ1-4, the V gene TRBV12-3 or TRBV12-4, with 7 bases fitting TRBD1. J gave up 7 bases and V 1 base, and 9 bases lay outside the gene matches. This CDR3 has 16 amino acids. The CDR3 is CASSLGGTAASEKLFF. The CDR3 coding sequence is TGTGCCAGCAGTTTAGGGGGGACAGCCGCAAGTGAAAAACTGTTTTTT.

This clonotype was found a few times. The chain links TRBV5-6 to TRBJ2-7, with D unresolved. The germline V gene has CDR1 SGHDT and CDR2 YYEEEE. V lost 2 bases and J 0 bases, leaving 12 bases between the germline ends. The CDR3 has 15 amino acids. CDR3 amino acids: CASSFGDGFSYEQYF. The CDR3 nucleotides read TGTGCCAGCAGCTTCGGTGACGGGTTCTCCTACGAGCAGTACTTC.

This clonotype was detected many times. V is TRBV29-1 and J is TRBJ1-1, with D maybe TRBD1 (6 bases). With 3 bases removed from V and 4 bases from J, the gap between germline ends came to 15 bases. Germline lookup yields CDR1 SQVTM and CDR2 ANQGSEA. This CDR3 contains 14 residues. The CDR3 spells CSVEGVGGGTEAFF. In DNA, the CDR3 is TGCAGCGTTGAGGGGGTAGGAGGGGGCACTGAAGCTTTCTTT.

This clonotype was seen ten or more times. The chain employs TRBV7-2 and TRBJ1-1; the D is unclear. The CDR3 covers 15 residues. Germline V gene lookup returns CDR1 SGHTA and CDR2 FQGNSA. V was clipped by 5 bases and J by 1 base, with 14 bases between them. CDR3 coding DNA: TGTGCCAGCAGCCAAAGAGAGGTTTCGAACACTGAAGCTTTCTTT. Its protein is CASSQREVSNTEAFF.

Ten or more counts support this clonotype. The CDR3, as DNA: TGTGCCAGCAGCCATGCTAGCGGCCCCGCCTACGAGCAGTACTTC. Amino acids: CASSHASGPAYEQYF. The chain carries TRBV4-2 and TRBJ2-7; 7 bases map to TRBD2. Germline CDR1 and CDR2: LGHNA and YNFKEQ. The CDR3 length is 15 residues. Trimming removed 3 bases from V and 2 bases from J; junction bases left unmatched: 7.

This clonotype has a count of ten or more. The chain combines TRBV7-9 with TRBJ2-3; unclear D gene. This CDR3 has 14 amino acids. Deletions cut 5 bases from V and 4 bases from J, with 13 bases between. Per the germline V gene, CDR1 is SEHNR and CDR2 is FQNEAQ (reference sequence). Here the CDR3 DNA reads TGTGCCAGCAGCCCCTTCCGGAGTCCAGATACGCAGTATTTT. As protein: CASSPFRSPDTQYF.

Ten or more counts support this clonotype. The chain combines TRBV4-1 with TRBJ2-6, with TRBD1 identical over 10 bases. The germline CDR1 and CDR2 sequences are MGHRA and YSYEKL. This CDR3 comprises 18 residues. J gave up 3 bases and V 1 base, and 6 bases lay outside the gene matches. CDR3 protein: CASSQVPGTGDGANVLTF. CDR3 bases: TGCGCCAGCAGCCAAGTTCCCGGGACAGGGGATGGGGCCAACGTCCTGACTTTC.